The rows below give T cell receptor beta chains drawn from one sample of a study of CD8+ T cells in alopecia areata. Assay: immunoSEQ multiplex PCR; the TCRdb copy retains only in-frame clones and omits some. The sample has approximately 180,000 clones; more than 50% are singletons. Material: CD4+ T cells sorted from blood, obtained at week 24, from a patient treated with tofacitinib. Receptor source: a human donor with alopecia areata. Both conserved end residues are part of each CDR3. D genes are given only for firm matches. The size of a clone is reported for some rows only, either as once, few or many, or as a class for expanded clones.

d_gene,j_gene,abundance,v_gene,CDR3aa,CDR3nt
TRBD2,TRBJ2-5,few,TRBV18,CASSQTPSGEETQYF,TGTGCCAGCTCACAAACGCCTAGCGGGGAAGAGACCCAGTACTTC
-,TRBJ2-7,once,TRBV7-2,CASNRNPYEQYF,TGTGCCAGCAACCGGAACCCCTACGAGCAGTACTTC
-,TRBJ1-6,few,TRBV2,CASRQTDSPLHF,TGTGCCAGCCGACAGACAGATTCACCCCTCCACTTT
TRBD1,TRBJ1-2,few,TRBV6-1,CASSDPGQGGYGYTF,TGTGCCAGCAGTGACCCTGGACAGGGCGGCTATGGCTACACCTTC
-,TRBJ1-6,-,TRBV25-1,CASSETGFYNSPLHF,TGTGCCAGCAGTGAAACGGGGTTTTATAATTCACCCCTCCACTTT
TRBD1,TRBJ2-7,-,TRBV30,CAWSPRTGLPYEQYF,TGTGCCTGGAGCCCCCGGACAGGGCTTCCCTACGAGCAGTACTTC
-,TRBJ2-3,-,TRBV7-3,CASSLIGLTTDTQYF,TGTGCCAGCAGCTTAATTGGGCTTACCACAGATACGCAGTATTTT
-,TRBJ2-5,-,TRBV30,CAWSVAGVIETQYF,TGTGCCTGGAGTGTAGCAGGGGTGATAGAGACCCAGTACTTC
TRBD2,TRBJ2-2,-,TRBV7-7,CASSLGEGTGELFF,TGTGCCAGCAGCTTGGGGGAGGGAACCGGGGAGCTGTTTTTT
-,TRBJ1-6,-,TRBV9,CASSASDFYNSPLHF,TGTGCCAGCAGCGCGTCGGACTTCTATAATTCACCCCTCCACTTT
TRBD2,TRBJ2-5,-,TRBV5-1,CASSTGLAGGQETQYF,TGCGCCAGCAGCACGGGACTAGCGGGGGGACAAGAGACCCAGTACTTC
-,TRBJ1-1,once,TRBV30,CAWSSSGGTEAFF,TGTGCCTGGAGTTCCTCGGGGGGCACTGAAGCTTTCTTT
-,TRBJ1-5,-,TRBV18,CASSPMAAQGNQPQHF,TGTGCCAGCTCACCAATGGCAGCCCAAGGCAATCAGCCCCAGCATTTT
-,TRBJ2-1,-,TRBV9,CASSVGGPPQFF,TGTGCCAGCAGCGTAGGCGGGCCGCCGCAGTTCTTC
-,TRBJ2-3,-,TRBV30,CAWSIADRKYF,TGTGCCTGGAGCATAGCGGATAGAAAGTATTTT
-,TRBJ2-3,once,TRBV14,CASSQIGTDTQYF,TGTGCCAGCAGCCAGATAGGCACAGATACGCAGTATTTT
-,TRBJ2-7,-,TRBV5-6,CASSRPNTEQYF,TGTGCCAGCAGCCGGCCGAACACCGAGCAGTACTTC
-,TRBJ1-1,few,TRBV6-6,CASSTGVGEAFF,TGTGCCAGCAGTACGGGGGTAGGTGAAGCTTTCTTT
TRBD2,TRBJ2-3,-,TRBV5-1,CASSPSGGAADTQYF,TGCGCCAGCAGCCCCAGCGGGGGGGCCGCAGATACGCAGTATTTT
-,TRBJ1-6,few,TRBV7-2,CASSPARYNSPLHF,TGTGCCAGCAGCCCCGCCCGGTATAATTCACCCCTCCACTTT
-,TRBJ2-3,-,TRBV25-1,CASSGAPPRTDTQYF,TGTGCCAGCAGCGGGGCTCCACCTCGTACAGATACGCAGTATTTT
TRBD1,TRBJ2-3,-,TRBV5-6,CASSLAFRQGASDTQYF,TGTGCCAGCAGCTTGGCCTTTAGACAGGGGGCTTCAGATACGCAGTATTTT
-,TRBJ2-2,-,TRBV11-2,CASSLMSFGTGELFF,TGTGCCAGCAGCTTAATGAGCTTTGGGACCGGGGAGCTGTTTTTT
-,TRBJ1-5,-,TRBV9,CASSAHDSYNQPQHF,TGTGCCAGCAGCGCCCATGACAGTTACAATCAGCCCCAGCATTTT
-,TRBJ1-2,-,TRBV10-3,CAISESEGYGYTF,TGTGCCATCAGTGAGTCGGAGGGCTATGGCTACACCTTC
TRBD2,TRBJ2-5,-,TRBV19,CASSLQAGGAKTQYF,TGTGCCAGTAGTTTGCAAGCGGGGGGCGCAAAGACCCAGTACTTC
TRBD1,TRBJ1-4,few,TRBV6-6,CASGPTGATNEKLFF,TGTGCCAGCGGCCCAACAGGGGCAACTAATGAAAAACTGTTTTTT
TRBD1,TRBJ2-3,-,TRBV29-1,CSVVSRGRTDTQYF,TGCAGCGTTGTATCGAGGGGGCGGACAGATACGCAGTATTTT
-,TRBJ2-1,-,TRBV6-5,CASSYMGEQFF,TGTGCCAGCAGTTACATGGGTGAGCAGTTCTTC
-,TRBJ1-1,-,TRBV2,CASSEQGGNTEAFF,TGTGCCAGCAGTGAACAGGGAGGGAACACTGAAGCTTTCTTT
-,TRBJ2-5,-,TRBV6-1,CASSANQETQYF,TGTGCCAGCAGTGCAAACCAAGAGACCCAGTACTTC
-,TRBJ2-7,-,TRBV29-1,CSAGLGTYEQYF,TGCAGCGCTGGGCTCGGGACGTATGAGCAGTACTTC
-,TRBJ1-1,-,TRBV10-3,CAIRNRESEAFF,TGTGCCATCAGAAACAGGGAATCTGAAGCTTTCTTT
-,TRBJ2-2,-,TRBV14,CASSQVIMHTGELFF,TGTGCCAGCAGCCAAGTAATAATGCACACCGGGGAGCTGTTTTTT
-,TRBJ2-7,-,TRBV6-5,CASSYQLTAVGEQYF,TGTGCCAGCAGTTATCAGTTAACAGCCGTTGGGGAGCAGTACTTC
-,TRBJ2-2,-,TRBV29-1,CSVEAEVGELFF,TGCAGCGTTGAAGCGGAAGTCGGGGAGCTGTTTTTT
-,TRBJ1-1,-,TRBV29-1,CSVRLKDTEAFF,TGCAGCGTAAGGTTGAAAGACACTGAAGCTTTCTTT
-,TRBJ1-6,-,TRBV19,CASSEQGANSPLHF,TGTGCCAGTAGTGAACAGGGAGCAAATTCACCCCTCCACTTT
TRBD1,TRBJ1-2,-,TRBV18,CASSPRDRDFSNYGYTF,TGTGCCAGCTCACCCCGGGACAGGGATTTTTCTAACTATGGCTACACCTTC
-,TRBJ1-2,-,TRBV25-1,CASSGQASSYGYTF,TGTGCCAGCAGTGGGCAGGCCTCATCCTATGGCTACACCTTC
-,TRBJ1-6,-,TRBV5-1,CASSQGGSSYNSPLHF,TGCGCCAGCAGCCAGGGTGGCAGCTCCTATAATTCACCCCTCCACTTT
TRBD1,TRBJ1-1,-,TRBV5-1,CASSLNRGGNTEAFF,TGCGCCAGCAGCTTGAACAGGGGAGGAAACACTGAAGCTTTCTTT
-,TRBJ2-5,-,TRBV30,CAWGPGVIQETQYF,TGTGCCTGGGGGCCCGGGGTGATTCAAGAGACCCAGTACTTC
-,TRBJ2-1,-,TRBV18,CASSQTRNNEQFF,TGTGCCAGCTCACAGACTAGAAACAATGAGCAGTTCTTC
-,TRBJ1-2,-,TRBV27,CASSPIDPYGYTF,TGTGCCAGCAGTCCTATAGACCCCTATGGCTACACCTTC
-,TRBJ1-2,few,TRBV29-1,CSFIGESGYTF,TGCAGCTTTATCGGGGAGAGCGGCTACACCTTC
TRBD2,TRBJ2-7,-,TRBV29-1,CSVAQLAGYEQYF,TGCAGCGTCGCACAACTAGCGGGGTACGAGCAGTACTTC
-,TRBJ2-7,-,TRBV20-1,CSAGVSYEQYF,TGCAGTGCGGGGGTCTCCTACGAGCAGTACTTC
-,TRBJ2-5,few,TRBV30,CAWSMIETQYF,TGTGCCTGGAGTATGATAGAGACCCAGTACTTC
-,TRBJ1-2,-,TRBV9,CASTGLHGYTF,TGTGCCAGCACAGGATTGCACGGCTACACCTTC
-,TRBJ2-3,-,TRBV10-3,CAISESVRDTQYF,TGTGCCATCAGTGAATCAGTCCGAGATACGCAGTATTTT
-,TRBJ2-1,-,TRBV27,CASSHQGTRIPSEQFF,TGTGCCAGCAGTCACCAAGGGACACGAATCCCCAGTGAGCAGTTCTTC
-,TRBJ2-5,-,TRBV5-6,CASKNLAAMLRETQYF,TGTGCCAGCAAAAATCTAGCTGCCATGTTGAGGGAGACCCAGTACTTC
-,TRBJ2-2,-,TRBV25-1,CASSLTGLRTGELFF,TGTGCCAGCAGCTTAACGGGACTTAGAACCGGGGAGCTGTTTTTT